A selection of T cell receptor beta chains follows, all from one sample in a study of tumor-infiltrating lymphocytes in primary liver carcinoma. In TCRdb, the multiplex PCR reads were re-called with MiXCR into one record per CDR3 protein. The sample holds some 55,000 distinct CDR3 sequences, about 68% seen once. Sequenced sample: liver tumor tissue from sampling region 2. The receptor source for this set is a man aged 35 to 55 with primary liver carcinoma and hepatitis B virus infection. CDR3s include the opening cysteine and the closing phenylalanine or tryptophan. D genes are given only for firm matches. Size is omitted from some rows. Given values are once, few, many or a class for expanded clones.

len	v_gene	abundance	d_gene	j_gene	CDR3nt	CDR3aa
15	TRBV11-2	-	-	TRBJ2-7	TGTGCCAACACCCCCTTGGAGACGGCCCACTACGAGCAGTACTTC	CANTPLETAHYEQYF
12	TRBV7-3	-	-	TRBJ2-6	TGTGCCAGCAGCCTAGACGGGAACGTCCTGACTTTC	CASSLDGNVLTF
12	TRBV27	many	-	TRBJ2-2	TGTGCCAGCAGTTTAAACACCGGGGAGCTGTTTTTT	CASSLNTGELFF
15	TRBV10-3	-	TRBD2	TRBJ2-7	TGTGCCATCATCATTGGGACTAGCGGTACCTACGAGCAGTACTTC	CAIIIGTSGTYEQYF
12	TRBV12-3/TRBV12-4	-	TRBD2	TRBJ2-1	TGTGCCAGTAGGCCTAGCGGCGGTGAGCACTTCTTC	CASRPSGGEHFF
18	TRBV28	-	TRBD2	TRBJ2-3	TGTGCCAGCAGTTCTTCAATAGCGGGTCCAACTAACACAAATACGCAGTATTTT	CASSSSIAGPTNTNTQYF
16	TRBV5-1	-	-	TRBJ2-2	TGCGTCAGCAGCTTTTTGGTCGACGGTAACACCGGGGAGCTGTTTTTT	CVSSFLVDGNTGELFF
15	TRBV6-1	-	-	TRBJ2-1	TGTGTCAGCAGCGGAGGGGGGAAACCCATCAATGAGCAGTTCTTC	CVSSGGGKPINEQFF
13	TRBV20-1	-	-	TRBJ1-4	TGCAGTGCTAGACAGGGGATTGACGAAAAACTGTTTTTT	CSARQGIDEKLFF
14	TRBV11-3	-	TRBD1	TRBJ2-5	TGTGCTAGCAGCTCCGGGACAGCGCATTGTACCCAGTACTTC	CASSSGTAHCTQYF
17	TRBV14	-	-	TRBJ2-5	TGTGCCAGCAGGCAAGACCAGGCCCCGAAGTTCCAAGAGACCCAGTACTTC	CASRQDQAPKFQETQYF
15	TRBV6-1	-	TRBD2	TRBJ2-6	TGTGCCAGCAGTCTCGGTAGCGGGGGGACCAACGTCCTGACTTTC	CASSLGSGGTNVLTF